One T cell receptor (beta chain) is described in this entry. Libraries were prepared by immunoSEQ multiplex PCR; TCRdb keeps only in-frame clonotypes and omits some of them. In the table there are about 180,000 clones, around 83% of which are singletons. This record comes from a study of blood T cell repertoires in COVID-19. Study information: Samples taken during acute and convalescent COVID-19 were collected in the United States, Italy and Spain.

Per the germline V gene, CDR1 is MGHDK and CDR2 is SYGVNS. The CDR3 totals 11 residues. V shed 4 bases and J shed 14 bases, with 14 bases lying between them. The TCR originated in a woman in her 70s with COVID-19, enrolled during active disease. The chain carries TRBV25-1 and TRBJ1-2; perhaps TRBD1 as D (6 bases). The sample comprised peripheral blood. CDR3 nucleotides: TGTGCCAGCAGTGGCCGGGACACCCAAACCTTC. Translated, it gives CASSGRDTQTF.